This T cell receptor (beta chain) was observed in a study of T cells in Graves' hyperthyroidism and ophthalmopathy. Regions amplified from RNA transcripts were the TCR beta CDR3 regions. Carried out on the TCR CDR3, a first-round RT-PCR used the HTBI primer set. TCRdb reanalysed the multiplex PCR reads using MiXCR and keeps one entry per CDR3 protein. The sample includes around 99,000 distinct CDR3 sequences, roughly 15% seen only once; the top ten take 42%. This clonotype was counted ten times or more. Its antigen is not known. V lost 4 bases and J lost 0; bases outside the gene matches: 5. Germline V gives CDR1 SGHRS, CDR2 YFSETQ. The CDR3 consists of 17 residues. Graves' hyperthyroidism was deemed stable given no ophthalmopathy progression within 18 months. Exclusion criteria comprised uncontrolled infection, other autoimmune disease, pregnancy or lactation. The PBMCs had their origin in around 9.1 ml of fresh peripheral blood.

General study points: Most clonotypes expanded in the thyroid (above 0.001) were also present in blood.

This chain joins TRBV5-1 and TRBJ2-1, with 12 positions matching TRBD2. Sequencing input: blood. This clonotype was sampled from a woman in her 50s with Graves' hyperthyroidism. CDR3 amino acids: CASSRTSGTSSYNEQFF. For the CDR3, the DNA is TGCGCCAGCAGCCGGACTAGCGGGACCAGCTCCTACAATGAGCAGTTCTTC.